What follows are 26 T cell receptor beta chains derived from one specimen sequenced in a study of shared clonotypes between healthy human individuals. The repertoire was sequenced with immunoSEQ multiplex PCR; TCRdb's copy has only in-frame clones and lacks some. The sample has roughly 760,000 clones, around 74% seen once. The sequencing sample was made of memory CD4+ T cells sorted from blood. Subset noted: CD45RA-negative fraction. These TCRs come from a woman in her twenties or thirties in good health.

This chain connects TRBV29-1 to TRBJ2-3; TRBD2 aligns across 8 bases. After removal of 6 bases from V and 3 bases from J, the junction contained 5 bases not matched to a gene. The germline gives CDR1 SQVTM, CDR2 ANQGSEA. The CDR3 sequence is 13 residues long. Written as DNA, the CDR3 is TGCAGCGTCGAGCGGGAGAGGACAGATACGCAGTATTTT. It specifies CSVERERTDTQYF.

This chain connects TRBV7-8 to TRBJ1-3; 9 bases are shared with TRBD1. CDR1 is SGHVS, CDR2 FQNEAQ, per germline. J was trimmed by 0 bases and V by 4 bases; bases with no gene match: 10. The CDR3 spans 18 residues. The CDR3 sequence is CASSSLGTGQSSGNTIYF. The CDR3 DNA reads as TGTGCCAGCAGCTCACTTGGGACAGGGCAAAGCTCTGGAAACACCATATATTTT.

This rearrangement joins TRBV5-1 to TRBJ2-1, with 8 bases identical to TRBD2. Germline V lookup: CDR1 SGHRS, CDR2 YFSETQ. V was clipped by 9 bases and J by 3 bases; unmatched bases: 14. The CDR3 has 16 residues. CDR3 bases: TGCGCCACCACTACTGGGGCGGGAGGAAGCTACAATGAGCAGTTCTTC. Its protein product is CATTTGAGGSYNEQFF.

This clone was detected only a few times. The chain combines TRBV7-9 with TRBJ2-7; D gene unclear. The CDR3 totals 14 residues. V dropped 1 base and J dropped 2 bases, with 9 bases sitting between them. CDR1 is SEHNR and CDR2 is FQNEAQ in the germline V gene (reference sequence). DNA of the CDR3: TGTGCCAGCAGCTTAGATAAGGGAACCTACGAGCAGTACTTC. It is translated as CASSLDKGTYEQYF.

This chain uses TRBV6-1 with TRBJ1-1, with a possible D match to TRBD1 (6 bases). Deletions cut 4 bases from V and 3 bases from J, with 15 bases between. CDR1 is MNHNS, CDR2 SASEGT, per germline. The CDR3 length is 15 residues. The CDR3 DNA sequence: TGTGCCAGCAGTGTTACAGGGTCTAGGGACACTGAAGCTTTCTTT. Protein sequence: CASSVTGSRDTEAFF.

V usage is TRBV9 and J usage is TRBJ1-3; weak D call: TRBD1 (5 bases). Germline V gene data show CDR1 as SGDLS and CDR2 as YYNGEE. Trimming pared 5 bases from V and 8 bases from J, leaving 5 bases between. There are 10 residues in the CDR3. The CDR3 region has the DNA TGTGCCAGCAGGGGGGACACCATATATTTT. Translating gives CASRGDTIYF.

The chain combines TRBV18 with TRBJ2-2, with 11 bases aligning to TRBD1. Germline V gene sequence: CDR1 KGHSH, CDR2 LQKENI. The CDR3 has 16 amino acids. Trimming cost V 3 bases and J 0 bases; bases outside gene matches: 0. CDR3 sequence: CASSPGQGANTGELFF. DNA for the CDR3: TGTGCCAGCTCACCGGGACAGGGGGCGAACACCGGGGAGCTGTTTTTT. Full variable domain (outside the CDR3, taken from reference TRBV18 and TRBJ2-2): NAGVMQNPRHLVRRRGQEARLRCSPMKGHSHVYWYRQLPEEGLKFMVYLQKENIIDESGMPKERFSAEFPKEGPSILRIQQVVRGDSAAYFCASSPGQGANTGELFFGEGSRLTVL.

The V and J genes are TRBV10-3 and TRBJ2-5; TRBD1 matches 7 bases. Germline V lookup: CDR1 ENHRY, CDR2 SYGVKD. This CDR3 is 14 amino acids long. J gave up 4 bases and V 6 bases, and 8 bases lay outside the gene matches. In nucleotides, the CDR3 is TGTGCCATCAGGGAGAGACAGGGTGCAGAGACCCAGTACTTC. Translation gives CAIRERQGAETQYF.

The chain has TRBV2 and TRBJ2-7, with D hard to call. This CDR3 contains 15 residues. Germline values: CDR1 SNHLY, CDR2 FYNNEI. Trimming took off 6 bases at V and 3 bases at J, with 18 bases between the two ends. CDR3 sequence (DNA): TGTGCCAGCAGCTCGGTAAATTATGGCCTCTACGAGCAGTACTTC. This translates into CASSSVNYGLYEQYF.

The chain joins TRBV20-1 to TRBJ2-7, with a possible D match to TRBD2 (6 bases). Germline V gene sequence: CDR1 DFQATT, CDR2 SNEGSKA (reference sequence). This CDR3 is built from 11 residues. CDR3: CSLADTYEQYF. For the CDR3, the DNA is TGCAGCTTAGCGGATACCTACGAGCAGTACTTC.

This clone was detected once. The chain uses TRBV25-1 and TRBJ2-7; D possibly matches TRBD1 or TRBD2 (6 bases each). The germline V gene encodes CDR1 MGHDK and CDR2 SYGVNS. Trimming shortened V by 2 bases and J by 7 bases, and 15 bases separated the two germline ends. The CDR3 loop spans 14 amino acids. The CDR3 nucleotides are TGTGCCAGCAGTGAAATTTGGGGGGCTGAAGAGCAGTACTTC. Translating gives CASSEIWGAEEQYF.

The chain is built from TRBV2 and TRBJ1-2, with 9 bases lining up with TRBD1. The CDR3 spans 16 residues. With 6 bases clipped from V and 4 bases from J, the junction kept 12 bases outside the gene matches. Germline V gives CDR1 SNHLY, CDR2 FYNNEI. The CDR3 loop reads CASSGEQGAIGYGYTF. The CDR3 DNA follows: TGTGCCAGCAGCGGGGAACAGGGGGCTATAGGCTATGGCTACACCTTC.

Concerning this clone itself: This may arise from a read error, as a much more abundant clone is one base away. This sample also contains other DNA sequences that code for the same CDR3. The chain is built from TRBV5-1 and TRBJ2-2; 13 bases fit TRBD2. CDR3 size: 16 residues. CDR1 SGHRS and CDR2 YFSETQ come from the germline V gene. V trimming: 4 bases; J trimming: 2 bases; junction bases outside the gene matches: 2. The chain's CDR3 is CASSPGLAGNTGELFF. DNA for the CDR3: TGCGCCAGCAGCCCGGGACTAGCGGGAAACACCGGGGAGCTGTTTTTT.

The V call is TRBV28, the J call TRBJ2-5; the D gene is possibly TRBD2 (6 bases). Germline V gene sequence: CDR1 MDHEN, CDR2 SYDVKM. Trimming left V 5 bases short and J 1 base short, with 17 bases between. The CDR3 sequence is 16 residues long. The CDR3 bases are TGTGCCAGCAGTCACGGGGACTTCGCCGTCCAAGAGACCCAGTACTTC. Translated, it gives CASSHGDFAVQETQYF.

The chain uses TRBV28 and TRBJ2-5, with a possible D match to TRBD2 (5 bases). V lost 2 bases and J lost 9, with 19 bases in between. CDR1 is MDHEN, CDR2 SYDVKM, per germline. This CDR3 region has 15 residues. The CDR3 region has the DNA TGTGCCAGCAGTTTAAGTCGGGGAGTAAGTGGAGCCCAGTACTTC. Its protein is CASSLSRGVSGAQYF.

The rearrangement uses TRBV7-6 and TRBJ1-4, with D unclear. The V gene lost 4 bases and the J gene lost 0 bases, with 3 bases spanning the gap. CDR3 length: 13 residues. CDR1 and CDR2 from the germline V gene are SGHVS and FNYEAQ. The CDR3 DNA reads TGTGCCAGCAGCTATTCAACTAATGAAAAACTGTTTTTT. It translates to CASSYSTNEKLFF.

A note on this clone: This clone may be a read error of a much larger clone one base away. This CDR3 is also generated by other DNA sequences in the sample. CDR3 nucleotides: TGCGCCAGCAGCTTGGATTCGCAGGGAGGTCAGCCTCAGCATTTT. Translation gives CASSLDSQGGQPQHF. The chain recombines TRBV5-1 with TRBJ1-5; a possible D gene is TRBD1 (5 bases). Germline CDR1 reads SGHRS; CDR2 reads YFSETQ. The CDR3 loop spans 15 amino acids.

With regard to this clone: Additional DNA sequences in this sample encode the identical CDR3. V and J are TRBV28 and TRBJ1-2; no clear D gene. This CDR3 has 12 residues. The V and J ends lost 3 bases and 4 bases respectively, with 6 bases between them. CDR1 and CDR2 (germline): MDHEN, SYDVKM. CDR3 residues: CASSLRGYGYTF. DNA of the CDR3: TGTGCCAGCAGTTTGAGAGGCTATGGCTACACCTTC.

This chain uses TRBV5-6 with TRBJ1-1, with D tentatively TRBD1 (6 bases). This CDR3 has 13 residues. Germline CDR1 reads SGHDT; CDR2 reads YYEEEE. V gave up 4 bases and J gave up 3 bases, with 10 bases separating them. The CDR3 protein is CASSPTGYTEAFF. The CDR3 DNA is TGTGCCAGCAGCCCCACAGGGTACACTGAAGCTTTCTTT.

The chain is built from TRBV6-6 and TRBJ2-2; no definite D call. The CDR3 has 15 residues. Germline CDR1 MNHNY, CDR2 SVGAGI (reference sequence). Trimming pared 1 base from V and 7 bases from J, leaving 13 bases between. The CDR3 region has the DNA TGTGCCAGCAGTTACTTCGAGGAAGTGAGCGGGGAGCTGTTTTTT. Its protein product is CASSYFEEVSGELFF.

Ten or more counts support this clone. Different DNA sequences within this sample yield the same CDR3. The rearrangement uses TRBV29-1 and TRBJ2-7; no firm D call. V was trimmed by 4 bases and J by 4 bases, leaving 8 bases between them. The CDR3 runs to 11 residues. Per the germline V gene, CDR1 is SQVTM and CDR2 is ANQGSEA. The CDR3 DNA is TGCAGCGTTGGCTGGGATTACGAGCAGTACTTC. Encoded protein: CSVGWDYEQYF.

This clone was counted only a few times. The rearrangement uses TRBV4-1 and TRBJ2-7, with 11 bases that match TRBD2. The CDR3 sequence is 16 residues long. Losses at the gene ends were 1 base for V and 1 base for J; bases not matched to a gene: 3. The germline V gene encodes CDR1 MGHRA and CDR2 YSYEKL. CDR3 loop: CASSQAPSGRSYEQYF. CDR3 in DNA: TGCGCCAGCAGCCAAGCCCCTAGCGGGAGGTCCTACGAGCAGTACTTC.

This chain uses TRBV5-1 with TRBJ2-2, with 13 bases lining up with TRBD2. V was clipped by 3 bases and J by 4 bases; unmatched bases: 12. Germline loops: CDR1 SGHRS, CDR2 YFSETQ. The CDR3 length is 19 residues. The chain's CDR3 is CASSSAARTSGRGTGELFF. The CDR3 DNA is TGCGCCAGCAGCTCAGCTGCAAGGACTAGCGGGAGAGGCACCGGGGAGCTGTTTTTT.

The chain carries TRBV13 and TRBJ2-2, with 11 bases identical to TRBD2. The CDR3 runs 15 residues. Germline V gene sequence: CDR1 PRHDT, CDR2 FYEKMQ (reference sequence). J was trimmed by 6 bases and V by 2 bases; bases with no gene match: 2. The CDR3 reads CASSLTSGSSGELFF. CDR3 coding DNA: TGTGCCAGCAGCTTAACTAGCGGGAGTTCCGGGGAGCTGTTTTTT.

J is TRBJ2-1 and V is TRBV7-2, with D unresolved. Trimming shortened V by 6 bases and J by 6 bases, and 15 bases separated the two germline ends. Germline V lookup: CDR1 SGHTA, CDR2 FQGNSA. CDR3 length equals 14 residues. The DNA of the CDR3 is TGTGCCAGCAGGGATGGGCGAGCCTCCAATGAGCAGTTCTTC. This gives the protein CASRDGRASNEQFF.

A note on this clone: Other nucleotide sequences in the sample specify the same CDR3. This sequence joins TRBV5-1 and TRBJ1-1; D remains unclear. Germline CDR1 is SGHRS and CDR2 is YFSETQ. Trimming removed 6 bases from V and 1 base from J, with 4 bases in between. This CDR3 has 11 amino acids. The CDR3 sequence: CASTGNTEAFF. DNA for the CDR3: TGCGCCAGCACTGGGAACACTGAAGCTTTCTTT.